Sequencing of this TCR beta chain was carried out in a study of PD-1 blockade in classical Hodgkin lymphoma. Study-level results: Newly diagnosed patients were said to have less baseline TCR diversity than healthy donors did. Compared with baseline, CD4+ but not CD8+ TCR diversity had risen significantly by C4D1.

The table came from immunoSEQ multiplex PCR; TCRdb's copy has only in-frame clones and leaves some out. The data show 20,000 to 25,000 clones, with 70% to 85% seen just once and 20% to 25% held by the top ten. Trimming removed 2 bases at V and 7 bases at J, with 3 bases between. Looked up from germline, CDR1 is MDHEN and CDR2 is SYDVKM. This CDR3 comprises 11 residues. This clone was detected only a few times. Its antigen is unidentified. Every patient had relapsed following autologous stem cell transplantation, and cohorts differed in brentuximab vedotin exposure. Complete response, partial response or progressive disease was each patient's best response.

The V and J genes are TRBV28 and TRBJ1-5, with D unclear. The source is a human donor with classical Hodgkin lymphoma. The specimen comprised peripheral blood mononuclear cells (PBMCs), sampled at baseline. The CDR3 nucleotides read TGTGCCAGCAGTTTAGACCAGCCCCAGCATTTT. It encodes CASSLDQPQHF.